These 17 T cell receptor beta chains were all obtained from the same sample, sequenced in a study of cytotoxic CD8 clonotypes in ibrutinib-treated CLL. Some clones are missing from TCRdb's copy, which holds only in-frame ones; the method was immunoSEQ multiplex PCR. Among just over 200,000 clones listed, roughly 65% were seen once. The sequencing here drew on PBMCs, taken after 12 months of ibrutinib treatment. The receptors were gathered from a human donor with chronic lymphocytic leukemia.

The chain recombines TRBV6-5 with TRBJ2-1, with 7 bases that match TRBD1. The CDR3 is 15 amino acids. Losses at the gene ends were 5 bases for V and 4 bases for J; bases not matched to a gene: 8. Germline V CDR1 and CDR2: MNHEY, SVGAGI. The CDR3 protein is CASSPTGVRYNEQFF. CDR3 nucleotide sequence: TGTGCCAGCAGTCCTACAGGGGTGAGATACAATGAGCAGTTCTTC.

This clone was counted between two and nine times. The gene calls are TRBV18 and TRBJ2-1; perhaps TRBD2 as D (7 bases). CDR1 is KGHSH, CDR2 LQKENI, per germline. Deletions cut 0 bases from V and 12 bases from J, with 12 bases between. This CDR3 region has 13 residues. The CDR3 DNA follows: TGTGCCAGCTCACCACCTACAGGGAGGGGGCAGTTCTTC. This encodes CASSPPTGRGQFF.

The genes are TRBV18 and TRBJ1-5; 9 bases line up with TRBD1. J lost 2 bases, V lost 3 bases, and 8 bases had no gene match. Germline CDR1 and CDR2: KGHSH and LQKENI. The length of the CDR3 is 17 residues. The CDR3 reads CASSPEQGALGNQPQHF. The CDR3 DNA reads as TGTGCCAGCTCACCTGAACAGGGGGCATTAGGCAATCAGCCCCAGCATTTT.

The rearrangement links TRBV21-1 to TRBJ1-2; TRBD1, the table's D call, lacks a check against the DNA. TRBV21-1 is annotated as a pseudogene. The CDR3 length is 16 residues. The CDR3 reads CASSNGTGGGRDGYTF. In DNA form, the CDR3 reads TGTGCCAGCAGCAACGGGACAGGGGGCGGAAGGGATGGCTACACCTTC.

CDR3 bases: TGTGCCAGCAGGCCGATCGGGGATTCACCCCTCCACTTT. This codes for CASRPIGDSPLHF. This chain uses TRBV5-6 with TRBJ1-6, with no clear D. This CDR3 contains 13 residues. CDR1 is SGHDT, CDR2 YYEEEE, per germline. V dropped 5 bases and J dropped 8 bases, with 11 bases sitting between them.

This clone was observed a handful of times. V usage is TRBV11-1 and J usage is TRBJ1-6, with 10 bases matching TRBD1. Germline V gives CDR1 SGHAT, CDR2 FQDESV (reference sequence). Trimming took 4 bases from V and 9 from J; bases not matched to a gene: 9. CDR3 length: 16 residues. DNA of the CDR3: TGTGCCAGCAGCTCTACCCGGACAGGGGGAGGTTCACCCCTCCACTTT. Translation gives CASSSTRTGGGSPLHF.

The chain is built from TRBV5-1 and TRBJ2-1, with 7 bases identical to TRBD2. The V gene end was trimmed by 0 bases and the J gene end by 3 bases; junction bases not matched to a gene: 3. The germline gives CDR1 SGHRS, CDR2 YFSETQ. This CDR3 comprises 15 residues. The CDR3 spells CASSLEASGYNEQFF. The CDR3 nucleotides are TGCGCCAGCAGCTTGGAGGCTAGCGGCTACAATGAGCAGTTCTTC.

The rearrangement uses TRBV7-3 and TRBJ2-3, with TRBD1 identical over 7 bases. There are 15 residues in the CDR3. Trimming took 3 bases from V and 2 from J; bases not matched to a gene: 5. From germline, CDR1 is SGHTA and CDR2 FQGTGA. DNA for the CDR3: TGTGCCAGCAGCTTCGGACAGGCTTCCACAGATACGCAGTATTTT. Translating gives CASSFGQASTDTQYF.

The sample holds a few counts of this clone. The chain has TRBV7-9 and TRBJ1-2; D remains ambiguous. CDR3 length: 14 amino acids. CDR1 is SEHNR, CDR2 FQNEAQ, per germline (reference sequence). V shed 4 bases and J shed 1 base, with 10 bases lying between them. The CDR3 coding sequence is TGTGCCAGCAGCTCGGGCGGAAATAACTATGGCTACACCTTC. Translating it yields CASSSGGNNYGYTF. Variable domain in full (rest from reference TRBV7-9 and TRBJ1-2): DTGVSQNPRHKITKRGQNVTFRCDPISEHNRLYWYRQTLGQGPEFLTYFQNEAQLEKSRLLSDRFSAERPKGSFSTLEIQRTEQGDSAMYLCASSSGGNNYGYTFGSGTRLTVV.

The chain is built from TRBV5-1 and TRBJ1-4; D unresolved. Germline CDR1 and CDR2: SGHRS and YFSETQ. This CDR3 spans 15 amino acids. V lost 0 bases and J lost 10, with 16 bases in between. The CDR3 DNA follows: TGCGCCAGCAGCTTGGAGCCCACGGTGGGGAGAAAACTGTTTTTT. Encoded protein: CASSLEPTVGRKLFF.

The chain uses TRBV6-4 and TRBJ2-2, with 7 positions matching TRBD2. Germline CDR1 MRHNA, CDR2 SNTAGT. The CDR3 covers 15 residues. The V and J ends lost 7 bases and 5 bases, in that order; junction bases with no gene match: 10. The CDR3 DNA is TGTGCCAGCAAAGAGTCGGCTAGCGGAACCGGGGAGCTGTTTTTT. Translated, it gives CASKESASGTGELFF.

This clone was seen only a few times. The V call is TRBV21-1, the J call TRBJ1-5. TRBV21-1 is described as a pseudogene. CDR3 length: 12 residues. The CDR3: CASSREDQPQHF. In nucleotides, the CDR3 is TGTGCCAGCAGCAGGGAGGATCAGCCCCAGCATTTT.

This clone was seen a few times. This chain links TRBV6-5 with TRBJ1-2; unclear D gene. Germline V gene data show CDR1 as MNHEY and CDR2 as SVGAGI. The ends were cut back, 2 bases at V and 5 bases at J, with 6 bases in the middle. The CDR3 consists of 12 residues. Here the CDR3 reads CASSYVGYGYTF. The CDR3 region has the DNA TGTGCCAGCAGTTACGTGGGTTATGGCTACACCTTC.

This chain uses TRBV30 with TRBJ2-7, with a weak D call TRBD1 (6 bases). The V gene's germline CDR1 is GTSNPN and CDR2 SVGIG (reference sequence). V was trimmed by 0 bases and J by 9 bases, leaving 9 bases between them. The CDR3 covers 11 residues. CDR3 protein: CAWSVQGVQYF. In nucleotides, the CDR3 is TGTGCCTGGAGTGTACAGGGAGTGCAGTACTTC.

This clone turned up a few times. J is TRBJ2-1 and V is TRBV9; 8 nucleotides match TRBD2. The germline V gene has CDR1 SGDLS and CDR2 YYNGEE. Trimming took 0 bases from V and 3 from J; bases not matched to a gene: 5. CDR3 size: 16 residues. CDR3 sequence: CASSVEVAGGYNEQFF. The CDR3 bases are TGTGCCAGCAGCGTAGAGGTTGCGGGGGGCTACAATGAGCAGTTCTTC.

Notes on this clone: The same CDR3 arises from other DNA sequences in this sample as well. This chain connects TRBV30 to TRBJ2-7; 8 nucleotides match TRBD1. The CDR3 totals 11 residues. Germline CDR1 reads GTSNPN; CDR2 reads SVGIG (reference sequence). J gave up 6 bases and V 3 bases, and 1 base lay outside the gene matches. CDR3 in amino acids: CAWRTGVEQYF. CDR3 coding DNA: TGTGCCTGGAGGACAGGGGTCGAGCAGTACTTC.

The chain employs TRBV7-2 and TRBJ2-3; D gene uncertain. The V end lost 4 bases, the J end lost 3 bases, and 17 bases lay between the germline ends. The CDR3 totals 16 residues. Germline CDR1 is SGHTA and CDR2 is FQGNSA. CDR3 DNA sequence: TGTGCCAGCAGCTCTTCACCATACGCCGGGACAGATACGCAGTATTTT. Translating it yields CASSSSPYAGTDTQYF.